Listed below are T cell receptor beta chains from one sample, sequenced in a study of blood T cell repertoires in COVID-19. Sequencing used immunoSEQ multiplex PCR; TCRdb keeps in-frame clones, though not all of them. The sample lists around 170,000 clones, around 88% occurring once. The sample was peripheral blood. The origin of the receptors is a woman aged 25-40 years with acute or convalescent COVID-19. Both conserved end residues are part of each CDR3. D genes are given only for firm matches. A clone size is listed for some rows: how often the clone was seen (once, few, many), or a class if it is expanded.

V gene,J gene,D gene,clone size,CDR3 protein,CDR3 DNA
TRBV19,TRBJ2-4,TRBD1,.,CASSPGQGLNIQYF,TGTGCCAGTAGTCCGGGACAGGGTTTAAACATTCAGTACTTC
TRBV2,TRBJ2-1,.,.,CASSLYNEQFF,TGTGCCAGCAGTCTTTACAATGAGCAGTTCTTC
TRBV11-1,TRBJ2-7,.,once,CASSLGFVGSYEQYF,TGTGCCAGCAGCTTGGGTTTCGTCGGGTCCTACGAGCAGTACTTC
TRBV27,TRBJ2-6,.,once,CASSLQGANVLTF,TGTGCCAGCAGTTTACAAGGGGCCAACGTCCTGACTTTC
TRBV5-1,TRBJ1-3,.,few,CASSLGTAGNTIYF,TGCGCCAGCAGCTTGGGGACTGCTGGAAACACCATATATTTT
TRBV11-2,TRBJ2-5,.,.,CASSLVGAGRGETQYF,TGTGCCAGCAGCTTAGTAGGGGCAGGGCGAGGAGAGACCCAGTACTTC
TRBV18,TRBJ2-6,.,.,CASFGQVLSGANVLTF,TGTGCCAGCTTTGGACAAGTCCTCTCTGGGGCCAACGTCCTGACTTTC
TRBV19,TRBJ1-4,TRBD1,.,CASSINPGTGGYEKLFF,TGTGCCAGTAGTATAAATCCTGGGACAGGGGGCTATGAAAAACTGTTTTTT
TRBV6-5,TRBJ1-2,.,.,CASTRIRVAYGGYTF,TGTGCCAGCACTAGAATCAGGGTCGCCTATGGTGGCTACACCTTC
TRBV6-1,TRBJ2-4,.,.,CASTDAGRGKNIQYF,TGTGCCAGCACTGATGCAGGCCGGGGCAAAAACATTCAGTACTTC
TRBV18,TRBJ2-3,TRBD1,.,CASSRTGAGSVDTQYF,TGTGCCAGCTCACGAACAGGGGCTGGTTCGGTAGATACGCAGTATTTT
TRBV20-1,TRBJ2-5,.,.,CSAGATGTQYF,TGCAGTGCTGGAGCTACAGGGACCCAGTACTTC
TRBV11-2,TRBJ2-1,TRBD2,.,CASKNSLAGGGHEQFF,TGTGCCAGCAAAAACTCTCTAGCGGGAGGAGGGCATGAGCAGTTCTTC
TRBV7-9,TRBJ1-2,.,.,CASSDSTYGYTF,TGTGCCAGCAGTGACAGTACCTATGGCTACACCTTC
TRBV7-8,TRBJ2-3,TRBD1,.,CASTRQGSDTQYF,TGTGCCAGCACGAGACAGGGATCAGATACGCAGTATTTT
TRBV2,TRBJ2-5,TRBD1,.,CASKRGGFQETQYF,TGTGCCAGCAAGAGAGGGGGCTTTCAAGAGACCCAGTACTTC
TRBV12-3/TRBV12-4,TRBJ1-2,TRBD1,.,CASSDRDNYGYTF,TGTGCCAGCAGCGACAGGGATAACTATGGCTACACCTTC
TRBV15,TRBJ2-7,.,.,CATSRVQSGYEQYF,TGTGCCACCAGCAGAGTCCAGAGCGGCTACGAGCAGTACTTC
TRBV6-5,TRBJ2-7,.,.,CASSYSWREYEQYF,TGTGCCAGCAGTTACTCTTGGAGAGAGTACGAGCAGTACTTC
TRBV29-1,TRBJ2-1,.,.,CSVWFGNEQFF,TGCAGCGTTTGGTTCGGGAATGAGCAGTTCTTC
TRBV6-5,TRBJ2-2,TRBD1,.,CATRGTGTGELFF,TGTGCCACCAGGGGGACAGGGACCGGGGAGCTGTTTTTT
TRBV5-4,TRBJ2-1,.,.,CASSFWQGDEQFF,TGTGCCAGCAGCTTTTGGCAGGGTGATGAGCAGTTCTTC
TRBV10-2,TRBJ1-4,TRBD1,once,CASSRGTGGEKLFF,TGCGCCAGCAGTAGAGGGACAGGGGGTGAAAAACTGTTTTTT
TRBV5-1,TRBJ2-1,TRBD1,.,CASSLTTGYNEQFF,TGCGCCAGCAGCTTGACGACAGGGTACAATGAGCAGTTCTTC
TRBV19,TRBJ2-1,.,few,CASRTLGAPNEQFF,TGTGCCAGTAGAACGCTAGGGGCTCCAAATGAGCAGTTCTTC
TRBV3-1/TRBV3-2,TRBJ1-1,.,.,CASSQSPTTRAEAFF,TGTGCCAGCAGCCAATCCCCTACCACGAGGGCAGAAGCTTTCTTT
TRBV19,TRBJ2-4,.,.,CASTPREMRDIQYF,TGTGCCAGTACTCCTCGGGAGATGAGGGACATTCAGTACTTC
TRBV11-2,TRBJ2-5,TRBD1,once,CASSPGGQVGETQYF,TGTGCCAGCAGCCCAGGGGGACAAGTAGGAGAGACCCAGTACTTC
TRBV12-5,TRBJ2-1,.,.,CASGSPGYNEQFF,TGTGCTAGTGGCTCCCCGGGCTACAATGAGCAGTTCTTC
TRBV5-1,TRBJ2-7,.,once,CASSLPAGRSYEQYF,TGCGCCAGCAGCTTGCCGGCAGGTCGATCCTACGAGCAGTACTTC
TRBV28,TRBJ1-5,.,.,CASSLIMGRNQPQHF,TGTGCCAGCAGTTTAATTATGGGGAGAAATCAGCCCCAGCATTTT
TRBV7-2,TRBJ1-4,.,once,CASSLLAYATNEKLFF,TGTGCCAGCAGCTTATTGGCTTATGCAACTAATGAAAAACTGTTTTTT
TRBV7-8,TRBJ1-5,TRBD1,.,CASTRTPGQANQPQHF,TGTGCCAGCACCCGAACCCCGGGACAGGCCAATCAGCCCCAGCATTTT
TRBV5-1,TRBJ1-2,TRBD1,once,CARNIRQGSYGYTF,TGCGCCAGGAACATTAGACAGGGCAGCTATGGCTACACCTTC
TRBV27,TRBJ2-1,TRBD1,.,CASSHTGTGNVGDNEQFF,TGTGCCAGCAGCCATACCGGGACAGGGAACGTGGGCGACAATGAGCAGTTCTTC
TRBV7-2,TRBJ2-7,TRBD2,.,CASRGTGLAGSAQYF,TGTGCCAGCAGGGGGACGGGGCTAGCGGGATCCGCGCAGTACTTC
TRBV25-1,TRBJ2-2,TRBD2,.,CASSKGLAGSNTGELFF,TGTGCCAGCAGTAAAGGACTAGCGGGGTCGAACACCGGGGAGCTGTTTTTT
TRBV27,TRBJ2-1,.,.,CASSLSSGSSYNEQFF,TGTGCCAGCAGTTTAAGTAGCGGTAGCTCCTACAATGAGCAGTTCTTC
TRBV16,TRBJ1-5,.,few,CASSQSQHSSNQPQHF,TGTGCCAGCAGCCAATCCCAACATTCTTCCAATCAGCCCCAGCATTTT
TRBV28,TRBJ1-2,.,once,CASKGGTQMFNYGYTF,TGTGCCAGCAAAGGAGGCACCCAAATGTTTAACTATGGCTACACCTTC
TRBV18,TRBJ2-5,.,.,CASSPSQETQYF,TGTGCCAGCTCACCCAGCCAAGAGACCCAGTACTTC
TRBV19,TRBJ2-7,TRBD1,.,CASSKGSGQIYYEQYF,TGTGCCAGTAGCAAAGGGTCGGGACAGATCTATTACGAGCAGTACTTC
TRBV11-3,TRBJ2-5,.,.,CASSLGVVETQYF,TGTGCCAGCAGCTTAGGTGTAGTGGAGACCCAGTACTTC
TRBV28,TRBJ2-3,.,.,CASSLLRDTQYF,TGTGCCAGCAGTTTGTTGAGAGATACGCAGTATTTT
TRBV25-1,TRBJ1-1,.,.,CASSETGVGNTEAFF,TGTGCCAGCAGTGAAACGGGTGTGGGGAACACTGAAGCTTTCTTT
TRBV19,TRBJ1-6,.,.,CASGRDNSPLHF,TGTGCCAGTGGGCGGGATAATTCACCCCTCCACTTT
TRBV7-9,TRBJ2-1,TRBD2,few,CASSLVGSGGSYNEQFF,TGTGCCAGCAGCTTAGTGGGTTCGGGAGGCTCCTACAATGAGCAGTTCTTC
TRBV28,TRBJ1-2,.,once,CASSKAGAQNYGYTF,TGTGCCAGCAGCAAGGCGGGGGCTCAGAACTATGGCTACACCTTC
TRBV2,TRBJ2-5,.,few,CASMGQGKETQYF,TGTGCCAGCATGGGCCAAGGAAAAGAGACCCAGTACTTC
TRBV28,TRBJ1-5,TRBD1,once,CASSPDRESQPQHF,TGTGCCAGCAGTCCCGACAGGGAGAGTCAGCCCCAGCATTTT
TRBV11-3,TRBJ1-4,.,.,CASSLGVREKLFF,TGTGCCAGCAGCTTAGGCGTCCGAGAAAAACTGTTTTTT
TRBV7-2,TRBJ2-2,TRBD2,.,CASSSVAGADELFF,TGTGCCAGCAGCTCGGTAGCGGGAGCGGATGAGCTGTTTTTT
TRBV6-5,TRBJ2-7,.,.,CASSHYEQYF,TGTGCCAGCTCCCACTACGAGCAGTACTTC
TRBV7-9,TRBJ1-2,.,.,CASSDGDYYGYTF,TGTGCCAGCTCCGATGGAGATTACTATGGCTACACCTTC
TRBV19,TRBJ1-2,.,.,CASSIMGANYGYTF,TGTGCCAGTAGTATTATGGGAGCTAACTATGGCTACACCTTC